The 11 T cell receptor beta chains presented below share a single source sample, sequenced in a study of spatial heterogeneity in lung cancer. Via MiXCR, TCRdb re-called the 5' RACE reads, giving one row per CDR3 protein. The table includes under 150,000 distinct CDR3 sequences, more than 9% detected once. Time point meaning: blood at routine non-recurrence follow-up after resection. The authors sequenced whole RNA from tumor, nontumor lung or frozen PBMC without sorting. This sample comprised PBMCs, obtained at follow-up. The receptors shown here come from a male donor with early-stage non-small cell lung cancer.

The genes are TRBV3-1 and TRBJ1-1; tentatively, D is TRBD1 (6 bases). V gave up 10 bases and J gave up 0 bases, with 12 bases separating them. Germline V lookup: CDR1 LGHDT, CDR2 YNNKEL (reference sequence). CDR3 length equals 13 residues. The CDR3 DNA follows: TGTGCCACCAGGGGATCAATGAACACTGAAGCTTTCTTT. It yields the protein CATRGSMNTEAFF.

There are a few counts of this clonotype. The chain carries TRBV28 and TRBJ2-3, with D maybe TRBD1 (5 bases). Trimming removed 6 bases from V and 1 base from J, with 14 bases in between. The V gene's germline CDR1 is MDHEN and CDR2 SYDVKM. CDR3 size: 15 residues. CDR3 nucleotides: TGTGCCAGCAGCAAGACAGTCCCTGGCACAGATACGCAGTATTTT. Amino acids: CASSKTVPGTDTQYF.

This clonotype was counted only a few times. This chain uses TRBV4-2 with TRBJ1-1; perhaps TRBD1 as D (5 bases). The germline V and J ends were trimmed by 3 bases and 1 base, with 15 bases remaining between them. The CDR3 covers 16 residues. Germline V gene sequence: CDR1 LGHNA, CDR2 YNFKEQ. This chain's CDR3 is CASSQLQGSRNTEAFF. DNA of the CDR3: TGTGCCAGCAGCCAGCTCCAGGGTTCTAGGAACACTGAAGCTTTCTTT.

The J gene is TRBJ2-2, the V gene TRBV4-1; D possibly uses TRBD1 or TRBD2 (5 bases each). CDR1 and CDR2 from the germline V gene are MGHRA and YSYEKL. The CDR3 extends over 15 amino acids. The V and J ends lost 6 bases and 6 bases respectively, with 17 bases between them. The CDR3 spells CASRSPGRQSGELFF. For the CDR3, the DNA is TGCGCCAGCAGGTCTCCGGGAAGACAGTCCGGGGAGCTGTTTTTT.

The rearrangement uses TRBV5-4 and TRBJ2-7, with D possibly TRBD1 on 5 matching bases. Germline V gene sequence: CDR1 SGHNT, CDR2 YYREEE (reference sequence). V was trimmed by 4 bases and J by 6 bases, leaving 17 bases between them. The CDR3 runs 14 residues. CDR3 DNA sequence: TGTGCCAGCAGCGCAAAATCAAGGGGCGGCGAGCAGTACTTC. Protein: CASSAKSRGGEQYF.

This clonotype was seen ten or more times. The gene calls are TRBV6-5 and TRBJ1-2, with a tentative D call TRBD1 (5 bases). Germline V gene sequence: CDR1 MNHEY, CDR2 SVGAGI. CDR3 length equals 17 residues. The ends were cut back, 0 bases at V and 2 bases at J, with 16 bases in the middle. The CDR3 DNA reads TGTGCCAGCAGTTACTCGAGAGGGGCAGGGATAAACTATGGCTACACCTTC. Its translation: CASSYSRGAGINYGYTF.

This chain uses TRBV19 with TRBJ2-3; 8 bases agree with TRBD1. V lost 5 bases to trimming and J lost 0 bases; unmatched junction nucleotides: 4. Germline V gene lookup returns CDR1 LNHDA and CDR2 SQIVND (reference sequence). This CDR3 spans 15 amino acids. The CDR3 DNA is TGTGCCAGTAGTCAACACAGGGGGAGCACAGATACGCAGTATTTT. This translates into CASSQHRGSTDTQYF.

This CDR3 is CASSPIKQRYEQYF. In nucleotides, the CDR3 is TGTGCCAGCTCACCAATTAAACAGAGATACGAGCAGTACTTC. This chain links TRBV18 with TRBJ2-7; D is unclear. The CDR3 runs to 14 residues. V dropped 2 bases and J dropped 4 bases, with 12 bases sitting between them. Germline CDR1 is KGHSH and CDR2 is LQKENI.

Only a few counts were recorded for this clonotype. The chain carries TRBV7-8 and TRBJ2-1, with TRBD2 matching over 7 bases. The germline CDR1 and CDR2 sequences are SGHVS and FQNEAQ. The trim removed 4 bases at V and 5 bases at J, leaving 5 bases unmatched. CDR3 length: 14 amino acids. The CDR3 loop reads CASSSFTSDNEQFF. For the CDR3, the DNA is TGTGCCAGCAGCTCCTTCACTAGCGACAATGAGCAGTTCTTC. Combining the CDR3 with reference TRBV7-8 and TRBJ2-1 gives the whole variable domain GAGVSQSPRYKVAKRGQDVALRCDPISGHVSLFWYQQALGQGPEFLTYFQNEAQLDKSGLPSDRFFAERPEGSVSTLKIQRTQQEDSAVYLCASSSFTSDNEQFFGPGTRLTVL.

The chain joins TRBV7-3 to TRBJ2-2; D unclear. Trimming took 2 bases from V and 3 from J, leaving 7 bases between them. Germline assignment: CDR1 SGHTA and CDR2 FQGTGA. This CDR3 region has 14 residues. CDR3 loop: CASSLVGYTGELFF. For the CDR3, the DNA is TGTGCCAGCAGCTTAGTCGGGTACACCGGGGAGCTGTTTTTT.

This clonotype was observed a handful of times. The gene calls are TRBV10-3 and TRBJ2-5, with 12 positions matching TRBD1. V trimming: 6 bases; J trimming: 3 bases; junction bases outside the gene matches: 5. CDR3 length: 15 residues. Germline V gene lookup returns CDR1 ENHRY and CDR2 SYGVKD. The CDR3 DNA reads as TGTGCCATCAGAACCGGGACAGGGGGCGAAGAGACCCAGTACTTC. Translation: CAIRTGTGGEETQYF.